A single sample is the source of the 19 T cell receptor beta chains below, sequenced in a study of T cell repertoires in cytomegalovirus infection. TCRdb analysed the reads with MiXCR anew, one entry per CDR3 protein. Here the sample spans about 920,000 distinct CDR3 sequences, roughly 30% being singletons. No antigen is known for these receptors. This specimen consisted of cultured CD8+ T cells from PBMCs, obtained from culture after CMV antigen stimulation. Source of these receptors: a human donor in good health (CMV status not recorded). Some clones in this sample may be carry-over from other donors' samples.

This clonotype was observed once. A junction boundary mismatches the germline segment, possibly from a read error. This rearrangement joins TRBV6-5 to TRBJ2-6, with unresolved D. CDR3 size: 17 residues. The germline V gene has CDR1 MNHEY and CDR2 SVGAGI. CDR3 coding DNA: TGTGCCAGCAGTTACTCGGGGTTGTCCTCTGGGACCAACGTCCTGACTTTC. It translates to CASSYSGLSSGTNVLTF.

V gene TRBV6-2 or TRBV6-3 combines with J gene TRBJ1-1; D not certain. The CDR3 spans 18 residues. Germline V gene sequence: CDR1 MNHEY, CDR2 SVGEGT. With 0 bases removed from V and 4 bases from J, the gap between germline ends came to 21 bases. Here the CDR3 DNA reads TGTGCCAGCAGTTACTCGAGATCTTTGGGATTCCTTTCCACTGAAGCTTTCTTT. Its translation is CASSYSRSLGFLSTEAFF.

This clonotype was recorded once. The chain carries TRBV7-4 and TRBJ1-1; D unclear. The V end lost 5 bases, the J end lost 10 bases, and 14 bases lay between the germline ends. Germline lookup yields CDR1 SGHVT and CDR2 SQSDAQ. There are 12 residues in the CDR3. The CDR3 loop reads CASSRDPTGAFF. DNA for the CDR3: TGTGCCAGCAGCCGAGATCCAACCGGAGCTTTCTTT.

This rearrangement joins TRBV20-1 to TRBJ2-7, with D possibly TRBD2 on 6 matching bases. The ends were cut back, 1 base at V and 0 bases at J, with 13 bases in the middle. Germline loops: CDR1 DFQATT, CDR2 SNEGSKA (reference sequence). The CDR3 covers 15 residues. The CDR3 DNA sequence: TGCAGTGCTAGAGGGGGTGGGCGGGGCTCCTACGAGCAGTACGTC. Its translation is CSARGGGRGSYEQYV.

This clonotype was detected ten times or more. The V gene is TRBV7-6, the J gene TRBJ2-1, with TRBD2 as a possible D gene (6 bases). Trimming stripped 4 bases from V and 8 bases from J, with 12 bases between. CDR3 size: 13 residues. Looked up from germline, CDR1 is SGHVS and CDR2 is FNYEAQ. CDR3 loop: CASSSGLSDEQFF. CDR3 in DNA: TGTGCCAGCAGCTCGGGACTGTCGGATGAGCAGTTCTTC.

The rearrangement links TRBV7-4 to TRBJ1-2, with 7 bases matching TRBD1. The junction had 12 bases not matched to a gene; V was cut back by 4 bases and J by 4 bases. The CDR3 is 16 residues long. CDR1 is SGHVT, CDR2 SQSDAQ, per germline. The CDR3 DNA reads TGTGCCAGCAGCTCACCAGGAACAGGGGATCGCTATGGCTACACCTTC. Encoded protein: CASSSPGTGDRYGYTF.

This clonotype was recorded a few times. The chain is built from TRBV12-3 or TRBV12-4 and TRBJ1-1; D may be TRBD1 (5 bases). V was shortened by 3 bases and J by 0 bases, with 26 bases between the two germline ends. This CDR3 is 20 amino acids long. This CDR3 reads CASSFHLSRYRGTMNTEAFF. The CDR3 DNA reads as TGTGCCAGCAGTTTTCATTTGAGTAGGTACAGAGGGACCATGAACACTGAAGCTTTCTTT.

The chain joins TRBV5-1 to TRBJ2-6, with 7 bases fitting TRBD1. Trimming at V came to 2 bases and at J to 1 base, leaving 21 bases not matched to a gene. The CDR3 spans 22 residues. Looked up from germline, CDR1 is SGHRS and CDR2 is YFSETQ. CDR3 protein: CASSLFFRQGASLGSGANVLTF. The CDR3 nucleotides are TGCGCCAGCAGCTTATTTTTTCGACAGGGCGCATCCCTGGGTTCTGGGGCCAACGTCCTGACTTTC.

In its sample, this clonotype was seen once. This sequence may be a read error, since a much larger clone differs from it by one base. The chain couples TRBV18 to TRBJ1-1, with D maybe TRBD1 (5 bases). Germline V gives CDR1 KGHSH, CDR2 LQKENI. The V end was cut by 0 bases, the J end by 3 bases, with 8 bases between. This CDR3 comprises 14 residues. The CDR3 loop is CASSPPTGDTEAFF. The DNA for the CDR3 is TGTGCCAGCTCACCACCGACGGGGGACACTGAAGCTTTCTTT. The whole variable domain, filled in from reference TRBV18 and TRBJ1-1, reads NAGVMQNPRHLVRRRGQEARLRCSPMKGHSHVYWYRQLPEEGLKFMVYLQKENIIDESGMPKERFSAEFPKEGPSILRIQQVVRGDSAAYFCASSPPTGDTEAFFGQGTRLTVV.

V gene TRBV20-1 combines with J gene TRBJ1-1, with unresolved D. Germline values: CDR1 DFQATT, CDR2 SNEGSKA (reference sequence). V lost 7 bases, J lost 7 bases, and 16 bases lay in between. This CDR3 has 12 amino acids. This CDR3 is CSVRPELGEAFF. CDR3 coding DNA: TGCAGTGTCAGACCAGAGTTAGGTGAAGCTTTCTTT.

This clonotype was counted a few times. This chain uses TRBV10-3 with TRBJ2-1; D is uncertain. CDR3 length equals 14 residues. Germline CDR1 ENHRY, CDR2 SYGVKD. The ends were cut back, 4 bases at V and 4 bases at J, with 11 bases in the middle. CDR3 sequence: CAISVGQAYNEQFF. The CDR3 coding sequence is TGTGCCATCAGTGTTGGTCAGGCTTACAATGAGCAGTTCTTC.

This clonotype has more than one count but fewer than ten. The V gene is TRBV20-1, the J gene TRBJ2-3; TRBD2 agrees at 11 bases. From germline, CDR1 is DFQATT and CDR2 SNEGSKA (reference sequence). This CDR3 comprises 17 residues. V trimming: 0 bases; J trimming: 4 bases; junction bases outside the gene matches: 9. The CDR3 DNA is TGCAGTGCTAGAGATCCGCCCACTAGCGGGGGCTCAGATACGCAGTATTTT. Amino acid sequence: CSARDPPTSGGSDTQYF.

The rearrangement links TRBV6-1 to TRBJ1-5; D gene uncertain. Germline lookup yields CDR1 MNHNS and CDR2 SASEGT. The V end was cut by 9 bases, the J end by 8 bases, with 5 bases between. This CDR3 is 9 amino acids long. This CDR3 is CASSEPQHF. The CDR3 DNA reads TGTGCCAGTTCTGAGCCCCAGCATTTT.

This clonotype came up many times. The chain couples TRBV7-2 to TRBJ1-4; D is undetermined. The CDR3 extends over 11 amino acids. Germline V gene lookup returns CDR1 SGHTA and CDR2 FQGNSA. V was shortened by 1 base and J by 10 bases, with 4 bases between the two germline ends. In DNA, the CDR3 is TGTGCCAGCAGCTTAGGGGGAAAACTGTTTTTT. This encodes CASSLGGKLFF.

This clonotype was found many times. The V call is TRBV7-6, the J call TRBJ2-1, with D perhaps matching TRBD1 (7 bases). Germline lookup yields CDR1 SGHVS and CDR2 FNYEAQ. V lost 3 bases and J 7 bases, leaving 25 bases between the germline ends. The CDR3 sequence is 18 residues long. In DNA, the CDR3 is TGTGCCAGCAGCTTCGGAGGGGGCGAGTTATTGGAGGGGAATGAGCAGTTCTTC. Its translation: CASSFGGGELLEGNEQFF.

The rearrangement links TRBV7-8 to TRBJ1-2; 10 bases map to TRBD1. With V trimmed by 1 base and J by 3 bases, 2 bases remained unmatched. The length of the CDR3 is 15 residues. CDR1 is SGHVS and CDR2 is FQNEAQ in the germline V gene. The CDR3 DNA reads as TGTGCCAGCAGCTTAGAGGACAGGGGGTACTATGGCTACACCTTC. This sequence encodes CASSLEDRGYYGYTF.

J is TRBJ2-1 and V is TRBV28, with 11 positions matching TRBD1. The CDR3 is 16 amino acids. V shed 5 bases and J 8 bases; nucleotides not matched to a gene: 11. The germline gives CDR1 MDHEN, CDR2 SYDVKM. CDR3: CASSPTDRGLFDEQFF. As DNA, the CDR3 is TGTGCCAGCAGTCCTACGGACAGGGGGCTTTTCGATGAGCAGTTCTTC. Filled out from reference TRBV28 and TRBJ2-1, the complete variable domain reads DVKVTQSSRYLVKRTGEKVFLECVQDMDHENMFWYRQDPGLGLRLIYFSYDVKMKEKGDIPEGYSVSREKKERFSLILESASTNQTSMYLCASSPTDRGLFDEQFFGPGTRLTVL.

The chain has TRBV19 and TRBJ1-5, with D unresolved. The CDR3 consists of 14 residues. Germline lookup yields CDR1 LNHDA and CDR2 SQIVND (reference sequence). Trimming removed 3 bases from V and 4 bases from J, with 10 bases in between. The CDR3 nucleotides are TGTGCCAGTAGTATTTCAGGCACTAATCAGCCCCAGCATTTT. Translated, it gives CASSISGTNQPQHF.

In its sample, this clonotype was seen a few times. The V and J genes are TRBV4-3 and TRBJ1-1, with a tentative D call TRBD1 (5 bases). Germline-derived CDR1 and CDR2 are LGHNA and YSLEER. Trimming pared 3 bases from V and 5 bases from J, leaving 25 bases between. The CDR3 is 18 residues long. CDR3 DNA sequence: TGCGCCAGCAGCCAGGAGAGGCAGGGAGTCCCCACTTATACTGAAGCTTTCTTT. Its protein is CASSQERQGVPTYTEAFF.